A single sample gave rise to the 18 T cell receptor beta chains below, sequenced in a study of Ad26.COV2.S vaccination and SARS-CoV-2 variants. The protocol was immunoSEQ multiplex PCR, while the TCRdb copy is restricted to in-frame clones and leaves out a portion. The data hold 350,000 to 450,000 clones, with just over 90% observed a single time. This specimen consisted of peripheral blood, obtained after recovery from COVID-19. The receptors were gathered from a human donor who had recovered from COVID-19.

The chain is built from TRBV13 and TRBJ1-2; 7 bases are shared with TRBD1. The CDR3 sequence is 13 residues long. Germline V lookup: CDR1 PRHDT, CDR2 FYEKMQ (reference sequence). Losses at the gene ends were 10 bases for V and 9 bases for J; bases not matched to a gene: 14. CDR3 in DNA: TGTGCCAAAAACCCCGGGGGGACAGATCGCTACACCTTC. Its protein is CAKNPGGTDRYTF. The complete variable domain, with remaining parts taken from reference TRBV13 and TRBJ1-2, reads AAGVIQSPRHLIKEKRETATLKCYPIPRHDTVYWYQQGPGQDPQFLISFYEKMQSDKGSIPDRFSAQQFSDYHSELNMSSLELGDSALYFCAKNPGGTDRYTFGSGTRLTVV.

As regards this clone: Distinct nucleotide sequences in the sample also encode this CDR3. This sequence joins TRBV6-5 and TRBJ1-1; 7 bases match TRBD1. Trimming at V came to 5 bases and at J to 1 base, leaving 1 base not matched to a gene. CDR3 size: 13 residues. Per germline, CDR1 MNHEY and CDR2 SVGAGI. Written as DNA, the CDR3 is TGTGCCAGCAGTCGGACAGGGAACACTGAAGCTTTCTTT. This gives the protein CASSRTGNTEAFF.

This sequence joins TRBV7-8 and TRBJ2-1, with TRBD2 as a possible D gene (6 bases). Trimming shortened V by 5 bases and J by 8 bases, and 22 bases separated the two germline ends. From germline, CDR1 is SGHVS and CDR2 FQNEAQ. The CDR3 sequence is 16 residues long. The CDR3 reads CASSRGSRTTSDEQFF. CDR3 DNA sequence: TGTGCCAGCAGCCGGGGGTCGAGGACTACCTCCGATGAGCAGTTCTTC.

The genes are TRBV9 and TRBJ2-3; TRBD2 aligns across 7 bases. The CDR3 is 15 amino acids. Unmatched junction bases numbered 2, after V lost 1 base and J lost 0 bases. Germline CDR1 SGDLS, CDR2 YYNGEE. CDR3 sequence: CASSVSGTSTDTQYF. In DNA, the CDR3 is TGTGCCAGCAGCGTAAGCGGGACTAGCACAGATACGCAGTATTTT.

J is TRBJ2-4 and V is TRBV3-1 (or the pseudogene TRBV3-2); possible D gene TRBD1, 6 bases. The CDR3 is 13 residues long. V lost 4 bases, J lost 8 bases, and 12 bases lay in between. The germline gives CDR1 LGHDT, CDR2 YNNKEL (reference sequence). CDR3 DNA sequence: TGTGCCAGCAGCCTACAGGGTGTGGACATTCAGTACTTC. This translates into CASSLQGVDIQYF.

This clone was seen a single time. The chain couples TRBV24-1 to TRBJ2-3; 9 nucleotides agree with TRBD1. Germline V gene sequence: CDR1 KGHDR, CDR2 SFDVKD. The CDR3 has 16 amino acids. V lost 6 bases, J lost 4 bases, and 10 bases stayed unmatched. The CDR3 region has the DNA TGTGCCACCAGTACTCCGGGACAGGGAGGTTCAGATACGCAGTATTTT. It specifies CATSTPGQGGSDTQYF.

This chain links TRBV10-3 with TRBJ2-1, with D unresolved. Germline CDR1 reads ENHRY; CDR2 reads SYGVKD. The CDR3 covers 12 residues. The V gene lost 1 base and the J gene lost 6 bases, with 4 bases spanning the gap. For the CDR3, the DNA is TGTGCCATCAGTGAGTTGTTCAATGAGCAGTTCTTC. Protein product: CAISELFNEQFF.

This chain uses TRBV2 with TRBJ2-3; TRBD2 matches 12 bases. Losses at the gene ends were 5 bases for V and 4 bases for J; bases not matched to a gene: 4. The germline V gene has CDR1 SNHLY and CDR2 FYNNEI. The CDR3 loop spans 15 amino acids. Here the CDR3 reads CASSKLAGGADTQYF. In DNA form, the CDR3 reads TGTGCCAGCAGTAAACTAGCGGGGGGCGCAGATACGCAGTATTTT.

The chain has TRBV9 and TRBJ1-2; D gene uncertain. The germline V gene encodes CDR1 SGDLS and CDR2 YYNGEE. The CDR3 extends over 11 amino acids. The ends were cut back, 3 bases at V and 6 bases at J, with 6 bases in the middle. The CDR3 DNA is TGTGCCAGCAGCGCCTTTAATGGCTACACCTTC. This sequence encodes CASSAFNGYTF.

CDR3: CASSHRANPETQYF. The CDR3 DNA is TGTGCCAGCAGCCACCGGGCCAATCCAGAGACCCAGTACTTC. V gene TRBV3-1 (or the pseudogene TRBV3-2) combines with J gene TRBJ2-5; D unresolved. This CDR3 comprises 14 residues. V was shortened by 3 bases and J by 4 bases, with 12 bases between the two germline ends. The V gene's germline CDR1 is LGHDT and CDR2 YNNKEL (reference sequence).

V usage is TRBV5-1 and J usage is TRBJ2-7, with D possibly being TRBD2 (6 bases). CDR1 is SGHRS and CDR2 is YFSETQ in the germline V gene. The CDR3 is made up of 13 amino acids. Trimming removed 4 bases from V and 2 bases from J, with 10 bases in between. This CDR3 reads CASSPPGAYEQYF. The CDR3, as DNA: TGCGCCAGCAGCCCGCCGGGGGCCTACGAGCAGTACTTC.

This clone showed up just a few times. The CDR3: CASSLRGAPTEAFF. The CDR3 region has the DNA TGTGCCAGCAGCTTAAGGGGGGCGCCCACTGAAGCTTTCTTT. The gene calls are TRBV7-2 and TRBJ1-1, with D maybe TRBD1 (6 bases). Germline values: CDR1 SGHTA, CDR2 FQGNSA. The CDR3 extends over 14 amino acids. V was pared by 2 bases and J by 4 bases, with 11 bases between.

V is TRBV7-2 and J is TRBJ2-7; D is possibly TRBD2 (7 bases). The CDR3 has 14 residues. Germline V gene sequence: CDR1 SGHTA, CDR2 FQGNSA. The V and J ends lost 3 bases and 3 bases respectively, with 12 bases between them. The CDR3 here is CASSFRRGHYEQYF. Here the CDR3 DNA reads TGTGCCAGCAGCTTTAGGCGGGGGCACTACGAGCAGTACTTC.

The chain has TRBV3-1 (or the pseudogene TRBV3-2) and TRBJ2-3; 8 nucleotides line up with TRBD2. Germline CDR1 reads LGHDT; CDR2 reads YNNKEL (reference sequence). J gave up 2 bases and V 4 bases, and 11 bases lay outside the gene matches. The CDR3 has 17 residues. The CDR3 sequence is CASSPLTSGGFTDTQYF. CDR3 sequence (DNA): TGTGCCAGCAGCCCTCTCACTAGCGGCGGCTTCACAGATACGCAGTATTTT.

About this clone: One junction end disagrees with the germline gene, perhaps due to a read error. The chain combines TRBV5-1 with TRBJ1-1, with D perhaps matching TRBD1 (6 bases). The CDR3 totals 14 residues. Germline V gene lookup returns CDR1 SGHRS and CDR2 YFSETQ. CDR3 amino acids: CTSSFDRQAGEAFF. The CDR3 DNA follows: TGCACCAGCAGCTTCGATAGACAGGCCGGCGAAGCTTTCTTT. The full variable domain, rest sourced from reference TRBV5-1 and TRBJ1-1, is KAGVTQTPRYLIKTRGQQVTLSCSPISGHRSVSWYQQTPGQGLQFLFEYFSETQRNKGNFPGRFSGRQFSNSRSEMNVSTLELGDSALYLCTSSFDRQAGEAFFGQGTRLTVV.

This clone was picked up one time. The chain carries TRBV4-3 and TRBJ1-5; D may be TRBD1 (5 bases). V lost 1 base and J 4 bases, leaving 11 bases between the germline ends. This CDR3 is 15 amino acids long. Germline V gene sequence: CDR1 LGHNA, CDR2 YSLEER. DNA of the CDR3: TGCGCCAGCAGCCAAGTCCGGGACCCAAATCAGCCCCAGCATTTT. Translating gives CASSQVRDPNQPQHF.

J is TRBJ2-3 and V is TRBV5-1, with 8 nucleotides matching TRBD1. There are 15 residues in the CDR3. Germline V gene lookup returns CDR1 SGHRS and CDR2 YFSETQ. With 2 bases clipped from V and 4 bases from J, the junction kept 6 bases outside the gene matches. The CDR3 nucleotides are TGCGCCAGCAGCTTAACAGGGGGGTTATCAGATACGCAGTATTTT. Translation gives CASSLTGGLSDTQYF.

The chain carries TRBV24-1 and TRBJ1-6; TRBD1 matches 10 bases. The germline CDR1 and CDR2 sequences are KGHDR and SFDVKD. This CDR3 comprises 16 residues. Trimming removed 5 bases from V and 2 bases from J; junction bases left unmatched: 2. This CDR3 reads CATSGDRGAYNSPLHF. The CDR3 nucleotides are TGTGCCACCAGTGGGGACAGGGGTGCCTATAATTCACCCCTCCACTTT.